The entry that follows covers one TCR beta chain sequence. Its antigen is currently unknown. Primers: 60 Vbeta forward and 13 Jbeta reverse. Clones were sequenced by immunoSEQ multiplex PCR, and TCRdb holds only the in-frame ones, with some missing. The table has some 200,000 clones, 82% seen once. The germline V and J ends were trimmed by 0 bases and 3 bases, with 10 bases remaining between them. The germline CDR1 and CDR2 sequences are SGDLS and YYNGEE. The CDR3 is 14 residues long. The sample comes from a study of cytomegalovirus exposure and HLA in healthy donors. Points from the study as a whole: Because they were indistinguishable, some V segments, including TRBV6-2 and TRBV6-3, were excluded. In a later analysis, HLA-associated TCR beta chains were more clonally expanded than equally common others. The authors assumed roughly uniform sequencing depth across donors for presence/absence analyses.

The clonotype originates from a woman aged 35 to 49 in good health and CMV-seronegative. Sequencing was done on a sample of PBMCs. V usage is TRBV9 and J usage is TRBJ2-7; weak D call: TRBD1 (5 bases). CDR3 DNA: TGTGCCAGCAGCGTAGCTGAAGGGGACTACGAGCAGTACTTC. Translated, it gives CASSVAEGDYEQYF. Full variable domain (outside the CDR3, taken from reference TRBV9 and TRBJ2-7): DSGVTQTPKHLITATGQRVTLRCSPRSGDLSVYWYQQSLDQGLQFLIQYYNGEERAKGNILERFSAQQFPDLHSELNLSSLELGDSALYFCASSVAEGDYEQYFGPGTRLTVT.